These 30 T cell receptor beta chains were all obtained from the same sample, sequenced in a study of T cell repertoires in cytomegalovirus infection. One entry per CDR3 protein, called by TCRdb with MiXCR from the reads. This table has 85,000 to 130,000 distinct CDR3 sequences, around a quarter appearing once. The specimen was CD8+ T cells from PBMCs. The source of these receptors is a human donor in good health (CMV status not recorded). Some clones in this sample may be carry-over from other donors' samples.

This clonotype was recorded only once. V and J are TRBV29-1 and TRBJ2-1; either TRBD1 or TRBD2 may supply D (5 bases each). There are 12 residues in the CDR3. Germline CDR1 reads SQVTM; CDR2 reads ANQGSEA. V dropped 4 bases and J dropped 6 bases, with 10 bases sitting between them. The CDR3 sequence is CSVGGIGNEQFF. CDR3 nucleotides: TGCAGCGTTGGGGGGATCGGCAATGAGCAGTTCTTC.

This clonotype was seen a handful of times. J is TRBJ1-2 and V is TRBV4-1; a possible D gene is TRBD1 (5 bases). There are 17 residues in the CDR3. CDR1 and CDR2 (germline): MGHRA, YSYEKL. Deletions cut 2 bases from V and 4 bases from J, with 20 bases between. The CDR3 region is CASSQTFTTASGYGYTF. In DNA, the CDR3 is TGCGCCAGCAGCCAAACCTTTACGACAGCTTCAGGCTATGGCTACACCTTC.

This chain joins TRBV5-6 and TRBJ2-6; 11 bases are shared with TRBD1. The ends lost 3 bases at V and 2 bases at J; junction bases unmatched: 4. The CDR3 runs to 17 residues. Germline V lookup: CDR1 SGHDT, CDR2 YYEEEE. The CDR3, as DNA: TGTGCCAGCAGCTCGGGGACAGGGGGAACTGGGGCCAACGTCCTGACTTTC. Protein sequence: CASSSGTGGTGANVLTF.

The chain combines TRBV19 with TRBJ2-5, with a tentative D call TRBD1 (5 bases). The V and J ends lost 8 bases and 9 bases respectively, with 16 bases between them. Germline assignment: CDR1 LNHDA and CDR2 SQIVND (reference sequence). The CDR3 is made up of 12 amino acids. CDR3 residues: CASGQAQGAQYF. The DNA for the CDR3 is TGTGCCAGTGGACAAGCCCAGGGTGCCCAGTACTTC.

Only a few counts were recorded for this clonotype. The rearrangement joins TRBV7-2 to TRBJ2-3; possible D gene TRBD1, 6 bases. Germline V gene sequence: CDR1 SGHTA, CDR2 FQGNSA. The CDR3 runs to 15 residues. Trimming pared 5 bases from V and 0 bases from J, leaving 12 bases between. The CDR3 nucleotides read TGTGCCAGCAGCCCGCCAGGGGCCAGCACAGATACGCAGTATTTT. Its protein product is CASSPPGASTDTQYF.

This rearrangement joins TRBV14 to TRBJ1-1; 9 bases map to TRBD1. The CDR3 consists of 16 residues. V shed 1 base and J 4 bases; nucleotides not matched to a gene: 7. Germline assignment: CDR1 SGHDN and CDR2 FVKESK. CDR3 in DNA: TGTGCCAGCAGCCAAGTGTGGGACAGGGCATCCACTGAAGCTTTCTTT. Protein: CASSQVWDRASTEAFF.

This clonotype was picked up one time. This chain connects TRBV20-1 to TRBJ2-1; D is possibly TRBD2 (6 bases). The CDR3 is 12 residues long. The V end was cut by 5 bases, the J end by 5 bases, with 10 bases between. Germline V gene data show CDR1 as DFQATT and CDR2 as SNEGSKA (reference sequence). CDR3 amino acids: CSAPGVDNEQFF. For the CDR3, the DNA is TGCAGTGCTCCGGGGGTCGACAATGAGCAGTTCTTC.

This clonotype was recorded many times. The chain has TRBV2 and TRBJ1-5; 7 nucleotides agree with TRBD1. The germline CDR1 and CDR2 sequences are SNHLY and FYNNEI. The CDR3 contains 17 residues. After removal of 6 bases from V and 3 bases from J, the junction contained 14 bases not matched to a gene. The CDR3 loop reads CASSVTGPLLFNQPQHF. CDR3 DNA sequence: TGTGCCAGCAGCGTGACAGGGCCCCTACTATTCAATCAGCCCCAGCATTTT.

The chain recombines TRBV29-1 with TRBJ2-1, with 7 bases identical to TRBD2. Trimming removed 1 base from V and 4 bases from J; junction bases left unmatched: 10. The CDR3 is made up of 16 amino acids. Looked up from germline, CDR1 is SQVTM and CDR2 is ANQGSEA. For the CDR3, the DNA is TGCAGCGTTGAAGGGTCGGAGCGGGGAACGTACAATGAGCAGTTCTTC. Its protein is CSVEGSERGTYNEQFF.

The DNA of the CDR3 is TGTGCCAGCAGGGACTTAATCGGGGGAAGGGACCAAGAGACCCAGTACTTC. Translated, it gives CASRDLIGGRDQETQYF. This chain connects TRBV2 to TRBJ2-5; possible D gene TRBD2, 6 bases. V was clipped by 6 bases and J by 0 bases, with 20 bases between them. Germline CDR1 and CDR2: SNHLY and FYNNEI. CDR3 length equals 17 residues.

Concerning this clonotype itself: Possible read error: a much larger clone is one base away. The chain carries TRBV19 and TRBJ2-7; possible D gene TRBD1, 6 bases. The V gene's germline CDR1 is LNHDA and CDR2 SQIVND (reference sequence). This CDR3 region has 13 residues. Trimming left V 10 bases short and J 4 bases short, with 17 bases between. The CDR3 nucleotides are TGTGCCACCGACGGCAGGGGTTCATACGAGCAGTACTTC. Amino acids: CATDGRGSYEQYF.

This clonotype was seen repeatedly, ten times or more. The chain is built from TRBV5-8 and TRBJ1-2; D may be TRBD1 (6 bases). This CDR3 region has 14 residues. The V end was cut by 7 bases, the J end by 2 bases, with 15 bases between. Germline CDR1 SGHTS, CDR2 YDEGEE. The CDR3 sequence is CASGQLAGNYGYTF. CDR3 DNA: TGTGCCAGCGGACAGCTCGCCGGAAACTATGGCTACACCTTC.

For this clonotype: Germline and junction disagree at one end, which may indicate a read error. The rearrangement links TRBV7-9 to TRBJ2-7; the D call may be TRBD1 or TRBD2 (6 bases each). The CDR3 has 16 residues. In germline, CDR1 is SEHNR, CDR2 FQNEAQ (reference sequence). In nucleotides, the CDR3 is TGTGCCAGCAGCTCCCCAAAGGGGGGCGAAGTGTACGTGCAGTACTTC. As protein: CASSSPKGGEVYVQYF.

The sample holds many counts of this clonotype. This chain joins TRBV12-5 and TRBJ2-7; 9 positions agree with TRBD2. The V gene end was trimmed by 1 base and the J gene end by 7 bases; junction bases not matched to a gene: 8. Germline V gives CDR1 LGHNT, CDR2 FRNRAP. This CDR3 comprises 15 residues. CDR3 DNA sequence: TGTGCTAGTGGTTTGGCGACTAGCGGCTCCCTGGAGCAGTACTTC. Its protein product is CASGLATSGSLEQYF. The full variable domain, rest sourced from reference TRBV12-5 and TRBJ2-7, is DARVTQTPRHKVTEMGQEVTMRCQPILGHNTVFWYRQTMMQGLELLAYFRNRAPLDDSGMPKDRFSAEMPDATLATLKIQPSEPRDSAVYFCASGLATSGSLEQYFGPGTRLTVT.

V is TRBV6-6 and J is TRBJ2-1, with D unclear. Germline CDR1 reads MNHNY; CDR2 reads SVGAGI (reference sequence). The CDR3 is 10 amino acids. The V and J ends lost 2 bases and 8 bases respectively, with 1 base between them. CDR3 amino acids: CASSYDEQFF. The CDR3 DNA is TGTGCCAGCAGTTACGATGAGCAGTTCTTC.

This clonotype occurred a few times. The CDR3 is CASSLDFAGYRGNEQFF. CDR3 sequence (DNA): TGTGCCAGCAGCTTGGACTTCGCAGGGTACAGGGGAAATGAGCAGTTCTTC. The chain is built from TRBV7-2 and TRBJ2-1; 7 bases are a match to TRBD1. The V segment lost 3 bases and the J segment 7 bases; nucleotides outside the gene matches: 15. Germline CDR1 and CDR2: SGHTA and FQGNSA. This CDR3 has 17 amino acids.

This clonotype was seen repeatedly, ten times or more. The rearrangement uses TRBV7-9 and TRBJ2-1, with TRBD1 identical over 9 bases. J was trimmed by 0 bases and V by 6 bases; bases with no gene match: 9. Germline CDR1 and CDR2: SEHNR and FQNEAQ (reference sequence). The CDR3 loop spans 17 amino acids. The CDR3 coding sequence is TGTGCCAGCAGGCACCGGGACAGGGCAGACTCCTACAATGAGCAGTTCTTC. Its translation is CASRHRDRADSYNEQFF.

V and J are TRBV28 and TRBJ2-5; D tentatively fits TRBD1 or TRBD2 (5 bases each). Germline V gene data show CDR1 as MDHEN and CDR2 as SYDVKM. V lost 5 bases and J 3 bases, leaving 16 bases between the germline ends. The CDR3 runs 15 residues. The CDR3, as DNA: TGTGCCAGCAGTGAGAGGGGTCGAAGAGAAGAGACCCAGTACTTC. It is translated as CASSERGRREETQYF.

This clonotype was found many times. The chain combines TRBV11-2 with TRBJ2-5; TRBD2 might be the D (5 bases). The germline gives CDR1 SGHAT, CDR2 FQNNGV. V was cut by 1 base and J by 5 bases, with 14 bases left in between. The CDR3 runs 15 residues. The CDR3 DNA is TGTGCCAGCAGCTTAGGAGTAGCGCCCGCGGAGACCCAGTACTTC. It codes for CASSLGVAPAETQYF.

This clonotype has only a few counts. This chain uses TRBV4-2 with TRBJ1-2, with 8 nucleotides matching TRBD1. Germline V gene lookup returns CDR1 LGHNA and CDR2 YNFKEQ. CDR3 length equals 15 residues. V shed 0 bases, J shed 4 bases, and the junction held 4 bases outside the gene matches. The chain's CDR3 is CASSQEWTGIYGYTF. The CDR3 region has the DNA TGTGCCAGCAGCCAAGAATGGACAGGGATCTATGGCTACACCTTC.

A few counts support this clonotype. The gene calls are TRBV19 and TRBJ2-7; 7 bases agree with TRBD1. Trimming at V came to 2 bases and at J to 5 bases, leaving 6 bases not matched to a gene. Germline CDR1 LNHDA, CDR2 SQIVND (reference sequence). This CDR3 region has 14 residues. In nucleotides, the CDR3 is TGTGCCAGTAGTATAACAGGGGAAGGAAACGAGCAGTACTTC. It encodes CASSITGEGNEQYF.

This clonotype was counted once. The rearrangement uses TRBV15 and TRBJ2-1, with D unresolved. The CDR3 extends over 12 amino acids. The ends were cut back, 5 bases at V and 4 bases at J, with 6 bases in the middle. Germline V gene data show CDR1 as LNHNV and CDR2 as YYDKDF (reference sequence). The CDR3 DNA reads as TGTGCCACCAGCCCTGGGTACAATGAGCAGTTCTTC. Its translation: CATSPGYNEQFF.

This clonotype showed up just a few times. The CDR3 is CSATGTGGSEQFF. In DNA, the CDR3 is TGCAGTGCAACCGGGACAGGGGGGAGTGAGCAGTTCTTC. The chain has TRBV20-1 and TRBJ2-1, with 11 bases aligning to TRBD1. Losses at the gene ends were 6 bases for V and 9 bases for J; bases not matched to a gene: 7. CDR3 length: 13 residues. The germline gives CDR1 DFQATT, CDR2 SNEGSKA (reference sequence).

The J gene is TRBJ2-1, the V gene TRBV6-2 or TRBV6-3; 10 bases align to TRBD2. The germline V gene encodes CDR1 MNHEY and CDR2 SVGEGT. The length of the CDR3 is 13 residues. V lost 5 bases, J lost 9 bases, and 4 bases stayed unmatched. The CDR3 DNA follows: TGTGCCAGCAGTAGGACTAGCGGCGGTGAGCAGTTCTTC. It codes for CASSRTSGGEQFF.

This rearrangement joins TRBV12-3 or TRBV12-4 to TRBJ2-1; 8 bases map to TRBD1. The CDR3 loop spans 14 amino acids. Unmatched junction bases numbered 1, after V lost 4 bases and J lost 2 bases. The chain's CDR3 is CASSSTGAYNEQFF. CDR3 bases: TGTGCCAGCAGTTCGACAGGGGCCTACAATGAGCAGTTCTTC.

CDR3 nucleotides: TGTGCCAGCAGGGGGGGGTTGGAGAGCAATCAGCCCCAGCATTTT. It translates to CASRGGLESNQPQHF. The chain carries TRBV2 and TRBJ1-5, with D perhaps matching TRBD1 (5 bases). V lost 6 bases and J lost 1, with 13 bases in between. Germline loops: CDR1 SNHLY, CDR2 FYNNEI. The length of the CDR3 is 15 residues.

V and J are TRBV7-9 and TRBJ1-1; 8 positions agree with TRBD1. Germline V gene data show CDR1 as SEHNR and CDR2 as FQNEAQ (reference sequence). The ends lost 4 bases at V and 0 bases at J; junction bases unmatched: 4. The CDR3 spans 15 residues. The CDR3 is CASSSTGVMNTEAFF. The DNA of the CDR3 is TGTGCCAGCAGCTCGACAGGGGTAATGAACACTGAAGCTTTCTTT.

This clonotype was counted ten times or more. The chain recombines TRBV19 with TRBJ2-2; the match to TRBD1 covers 12 bases. V gave up 10 bases and J gave up 6 bases; unmatched junction bases: 9. There are 15 residues in the CDR3. From germline, CDR1 is LNHDA and CDR2 SQIVND (reference sequence). CDR3 DNA sequence: TGTGCCACCTCCAGGGACAGGGGGCTGGCCGGGGAGCTGTTTTTT. It codes for CATSRDRGLAGELFF.

The chain employs TRBV7-2 and TRBJ2-7, with unresolved D. The CDR3 has 15 residues. Germline V gene lookup returns CDR1 SGHTA and CDR2 FQGNSA. V lost 7 bases to trimming and J lost 0 bases, with 16 bases between them. The CDR3 reads CASTKGGGSSYEQYF. In DNA, the CDR3 is TGTGCCAGCACCAAGGGTGGCGGCAGCTCCTACGAGCAGTACTTC.

This clonotype was counted a few times. The gene calls are TRBV4-1 and TRBJ1-4; D call uncertain. The CDR3 consists of 15 residues. With 3 bases removed from V and 8 bases from J, the gap between germline ends came to 16 bases. Germline CDR1 is MGHRA and CDR2 is YSYEKL. In nucleotides, the CDR3 is TGCGCCAGCAGCCAGACCCTTTTGGCGGAAGAAAAACTGTTTTTT. The encoded protein is CASSQTLLAEEKLFF.